The clone carrying this T cell receptor (beta chain) was found many times. Its antigen remains unidentified. CDR1 is MNHEY and CDR2 is SMNVEV in the germline V gene (reference sequence). The CDR3 runs 13 residues. With 7 bases removed from V and 4 bases from J, the gap between germline ends came to 11 bases. There were no patients who had received any treatment before thyroid surgery. The data are from a study of metastatic and nonmetastatic thyroid tumors. The wider study: Malignant thyroid and benign thyroid patients provided blood and tumor or nodule tissue whose repertoires were compared.

Study-level findings and limits: It was reported that TCR beta diversity was significantly higher in malignant thyroid tumors than benign nodules, in blood and tumor.

As handled by the study authors: Variation in CDR3 across clinicopathological groups served as the basis for constructing a distant-metastasis classifier in papillary thyroid cancer. MiXCR reprocessed the PCR reads for TCRdb. These V and J calls originate from TCRdb's pipeline instead of the authors' own analysis. The repertoire consists of under 75,000 clones, with roughly 18% occurring once and the leading ten covering roughly 13%. The chain couples TRBV27 to TRBJ1-5; no firm D call. Sequences were obtained from blood. The sequence was obtained from a female donor with papillary thyroid cancer or a benign thyroid nodule (not recorded which). Some clones in this sample may be carry-over from other donors' samples. In DNA, the CDR3 is TGTGCCAGCACGTCAGCCTTGAATCAGCCCCAGCATTTT. Amino acid sequence: CASTSALNQPQHF.